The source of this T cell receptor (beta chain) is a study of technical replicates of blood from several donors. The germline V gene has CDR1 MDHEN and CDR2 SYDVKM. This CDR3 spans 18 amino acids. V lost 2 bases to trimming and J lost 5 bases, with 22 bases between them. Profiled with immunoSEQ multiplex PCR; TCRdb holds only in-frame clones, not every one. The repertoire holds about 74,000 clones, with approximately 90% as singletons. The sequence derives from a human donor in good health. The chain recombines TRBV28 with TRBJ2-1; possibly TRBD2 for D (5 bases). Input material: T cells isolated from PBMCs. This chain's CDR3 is CASSLGRLSGRTDNEQFF. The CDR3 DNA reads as TGTGCCAGCAGTTTAGGCAGGCTCAGCGGACGGACCGACAATGAGCAGTTCTTC.